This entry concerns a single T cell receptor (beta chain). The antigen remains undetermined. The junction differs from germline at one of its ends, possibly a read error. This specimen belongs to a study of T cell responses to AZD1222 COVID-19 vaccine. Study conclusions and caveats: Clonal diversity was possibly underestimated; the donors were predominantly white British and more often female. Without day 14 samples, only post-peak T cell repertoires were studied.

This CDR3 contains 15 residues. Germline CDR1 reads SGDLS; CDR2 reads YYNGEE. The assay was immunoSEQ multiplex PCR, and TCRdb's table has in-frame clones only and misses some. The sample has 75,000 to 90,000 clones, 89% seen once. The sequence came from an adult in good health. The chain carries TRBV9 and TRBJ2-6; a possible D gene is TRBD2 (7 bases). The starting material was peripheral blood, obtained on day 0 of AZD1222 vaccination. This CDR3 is CARSVGGAGANVLTF. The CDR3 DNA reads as TGTGCCCGCAGCGTAGGGGGGGCTGGGGCCAACGTCCTGACTTTC.